The T cell receptor beta chain described here comes from a study of blood T cells in healthy people across ages. Study-wide results and caveats: TCR beta diversity correlated strongly with naive T cell percentage.

Turning to this clonotype: No antigen is known for it.

The second PCR ran about 6 to 12 cycles with a sample-barcoded 5' primer and J-beta primers. Tags on each cDNA molecule came from a template-switch adaptor with 12 random nucleotides. TCRdb reprocessed the 5' RACE reads via MiXCR and lists one record per CDR3 protein. Counted here are approximately 1.5 million distinct CDR3 sequences, 35% to 45% occurring once; the ten biggest clones make up more than 4%. The TCR originated in a woman younger than 35 in good health. The specimen was blood.

The CDR3 bases are TGTGCCAGCAGCGTCTCCCTTACGAGCCTTAACACCGGGGAGCTGTTTTTT. This encodes CASSVSLTSLNTGELFF. The chain couples TRBV9 to TRBJ2-2, with D unclear. Per the germline V gene, CDR1 is SGDLS and CDR2 is YYNGEE. The ends were cut back, 2 bases at V and 2 bases at J, with 16 bases in the middle. CDR3 size: 17 residues.